This T cell receptor beta chain derives from a study of T cell changes during pregnancy in multiple sclerosis. Assay used: immunoSEQ multiplex PCR; TCRdb lists only in-frame clones, some missing. Among 25,000 to 35,000 clones listed, 85% to 95% were seen once. The CDR3 spans 15 residues. From germline, CDR1 is SEHNR and CDR2 FQNEAQ (reference sequence). V lost 2 bases, J lost 2 bases, and 4 bases stayed unmatched. The chain is built from TRBV7-9 and TRBJ2-5; 8 nucleotides agree with TRBD2. The TCR sequence derives from a female donor with multiple sclerosis, enrolled in a pregnancy study. The material was CD8+ T cells from peripheral blood mononuclear cells, obtained before pregnancy. CDR3 nucleotide sequence: TGTGCCAGCAGCTTATACGGGGGGGGGCAAGAGACCCAGTACTTC. This translates into CASSLYGGGQETQYF.